One and the same sample provided the 30 T cell receptor beta chains below, sequenced in a study of cytomegalovirus exposure and HLA in healthy donors. Clones were read by immunoSEQ multiplex PCR, and TCRdb kept only the in-frame ones, dropping some. In the table there are about 73,000 clones, about 95% of which are singletons. Sequencing used PBMCs. These receptor sequences come from a woman younger than 30 in good health and CMV-seronegative.

The chain links TRBV7-9 to TRBJ1-4; D not certain. CDR3 length: 13 residues. V lost 8 bases and J lost 1, with 8 bases in between. Germline-derived CDR1 and CDR2 are SEHNR and FQNEAQ (reference sequence). CDR3 in DNA: TGTGCCAGCGGACGGGAAACTAATGAAAAACTGTTTTTT. Its translation: CASGRETNEKLFF.

This chain connects TRBV5-1 to TRBJ2-1; 7 nucleotides agree with TRBD1. The CDR3 is made up of 14 amino acids. V gave up 0 bases and J gave up 8 bases; unmatched junction bases: 5. Germline V CDR1 and CDR2: SGHRS, YFSETQ. The CDR3 loop is CASSLVDRLDEQFF. CDR3 nucleotides: TGCGCCAGCAGCTTGGTGGACAGGCTGGATGAGCAGTTCTTC.

This chain uses TRBV2 with TRBJ2-3; D possibly corresponds to TRBD2 (6 bases). Germline assignment: CDR1 SNHLY and CDR2 FYNNEI. This CDR3 spans 16 amino acids. Trimming shortened V by 2 bases and J by 0 bases, and 12 bases separated the two germline ends. The chain's CDR3 is CASSETASDSTDTQYF. DNA for the CDR3: TGTGCCAGCAGTGAAACGGCTAGCGATAGCACAGATACGCAGTATTTT.

The J gene is TRBJ2-7, the V gene TRBV5-1; TRBD1 agrees at 9 bases. The CDR3 is 13 residues long. Trimming at V came to 3 bases and at J to 3 bases, leaving 1 base not matched to a gene. Per the germline V gene, CDR1 is SGHRS and CDR2 is YFSETQ. The CDR3 here is CASSSTGGYEQYF. In DNA, the CDR3 is TGCGCCAGCAGCTCGACAGGGGGCTACGAGCAGTACTTC.

Details on this clone: Germline is not matched at one junction end, which may reflect a read error. The chain uses TRBV5-5 and TRBJ1-1; D not resolved. The CDR3 extends over 13 amino acids. Germline V gene sequence: CDR1 SGHKS, CDR2 YYEKEE (reference sequence). CDR3 nucleotides: TGTGCCAGCAGTTTGGGAGGAGCTACTGAAGCTTTCTTT. This encodes CASSLGGATEAFF.

The chain carries TRBV9 and TRBJ1-2, with no clear D. CDR3 length: 17 residues. The germline CDR1 and CDR2 sequences are SGDLS and YYNGEE. V was cut by 1 base and J by 0 bases, with 16 bases left in between. DNA for the CDR3: TGTGCCAGCAGCGTAAGACGGGGAAATAGGACTAACTATGGCTACACCTTC. This sequence encodes CASSVRRGNRTNYGYTF. The full variable domain, rest sourced from reference TRBV9 and TRBJ1-2, is DSGVTQTPKHLITATGQRVTLRCSPRSGDLSVYWYQQSLDQGLQFLIQYYNGEERAKGNILERFSAQQFPDLHSELNLSSLELGDSALYFCASSVRRGNRTNYGYTFGSGTRLTVV.

The chain has TRBV4-1 and TRBJ1-5, with D possibly being TRBD1 (5 bases). Germline V gives CDR1 MGHRA, CDR2 YSYEKL. The ends were cut back, 4 bases at V and 2 bases at J, with 9 bases in the middle. This CDR3 has 14 residues. CDR3 loop: CASSPGVGNQPQHF. CDR3 coding DNA: TGCGCCAGCAGCCCGGGGGTAGGCAATCAGCCCCAGCATTTT.

This rearrangement joins TRBV5-4 to TRBJ2-5; D uncertain. V was cut by 4 bases and J by 5 bases, with 9 bases left in between. This CDR3 comprises 12 residues. Germline CDR1 is SGHNT and CDR2 is YYREEE (reference sequence). For the CDR3, the DNA is TGTGCCAGCAGCGCTATAGAGGAGACCCAGTACTTC. Residues: CASSAIEETQYF.

The gene calls are TRBV6-6 and TRBJ2-3; 8 positions match TRBD2. Per germline, CDR1 MNHNY and CDR2 SVGAGI (reference sequence). CDR3 length: 15 residues. After removal of 5 bases from V and 1 base from J, the junction contained 5 bases not matched to a gene. The CDR3 here is CASSQRGLGTDTQYF. CDR3 coding DNA: TGTGCCAGCAGTCAGCGGGGACTAGGCACAGATACGCAGTATTTT.

The genes are TRBV27 and TRBJ2-7, with TRBD2 matching over 7 bases. Germline V gives CDR1 MNHEY, CDR2 SMNVEV (reference sequence). CDR3 length: 14 amino acids. V lost 6 bases to trimming and J lost 7 bases; unmatched junction nucleotides: 12. In DNA, the CDR3 is TGTGCCAGCAGAACTGGGACGGCCGGGGGGGAGCAGTACTTC. Translating gives CASRTGTAGGEQYF.

The genes are TRBV30 and TRBJ2-2; D perhaps matches TRBD1 (6 bases). The germline V and J ends were trimmed by 2 bases and 0 bases, with 13 bases remaining between them. Germline values: CDR1 GTSNPN, CDR2 SVGIG (reference sequence). CDR3 length equals 16 residues. CDR3 sequence: CAWSQRDTPNTGELFF. The CDR3 DNA follows: TGTGCCTGGAGTCAAAGGGACACCCCGAACACCGGGGAGCTGTTTTTT.

This chain joins TRBV7-2 and TRBJ2-1, with TRBD2 matching over 13 bases. In germline, CDR1 is SGHTA, CDR2 FQGNSA. V gave up 5 bases and J gave up 3 bases; unmatched junction bases: 4. CDR3 length: 16 amino acids. CDR3 in amino acids: CASSRLAGGSYNEQFF. As DNA, the CDR3 is TGTGCCAGCAGCCGACTAGCGGGGGGCAGCTACAATGAGCAGTTCTTC.

The chain couples TRBV9 to TRBJ1-2, with 10 nucleotides matching TRBD1. V gave up 3 bases and J gave up 1 base; unmatched junction bases: 3. The CDR3 runs to 15 residues. The germline V gene has CDR1 SGDLS and CDR2 YYNGEE. CDR3 DNA sequence: TGTGCCAGCAGCGCGACAGGGGGCATTAACTATGGCTACACCTTC. The encoded protein is CASSATGGINYGYTF.

The chain is built from TRBV10-1 and TRBJ2-3, with a tentative D call TRBD2 (5 bases). The CDR3 covers 15 residues. Germline assignment: CDR1 WNHNN and CDR2 SYGVQD (reference sequence). V dropped 0 bases and J dropped 6 bases, with 13 bases sitting between them. CDR3 sequence (DNA): TGCGCCAGCAGTGAGTCGTCCATAGCGAGGGATACGCAGTATTTT. Translation gives CASSESSIARDTQYF.

The chain has TRBV28 and TRBJ2-7; a weak D match, TRBD1 (6 bases). There are 12 residues in the CDR3. Germline lookup yields CDR1 MDHEN and CDR2 SYDVKM. V gave up 6 bases and J gave up 3 bases, with 9 bases separating them. CDR3 DNA: TGTGCCAGCAGCTCGGACAGCTACGAGCAGTACTTC. Protein sequence: CASSSDSYEQYF.

The chain employs TRBV5-4 and TRBJ2-3, with 10 nucleotides matching TRBD2. Per the germline V gene, CDR1 is SGHNT and CDR2 is YYREEE (reference sequence). V dropped 4 bases and J dropped 0; count of bases not matched to a gene: 2. The CDR3 consists of 15 residues. The CDR3 region is CASSKTSGSTDTQYF. The CDR3 bases are TGTGCCAGCAGCAAGACTAGCGGGAGCACAGATACGCAGTATTTT. The full variable domain, rest sourced from reference TRBV5-4 and TRBJ2-3, is ETGVTQSPTHLIKTRGQQVTLRCSSQSGHNTVSWYQQALGQGPQFIFQYYREEENGRGNFPPRFSGLQFPNYSSELNVNALELDDSALYLCASSKTSGSTDTQYFGPGTRLTVL.

The rearrangement joins TRBV6-1 to TRBJ2-7; D is possibly TRBD2 (6 bases). The CDR3 contains 15 residues. Germline CDR1 is MNHNS and CDR2 is SASEGT. Deletions cut 2 bases from V and 2 bases from J, with 13 bases between. Here the CDR3 DNA reads TGTGCCAGCAGTGAAATCCAGTGGGGGGCCTACGAGCAGTACTTC. Translation: CASSEIQWGAYEQYF.

The chain combines TRBV10-3 with TRBJ1-1; 7 nucleotides match TRBD1. Germline V gene lookup returns CDR1 ENHRY and CDR2 SYGVKD. This CDR3 comprises 16 residues. V was pared by 6 bases and J by 1 base, with 11 bases of the junction left unmatched. The CDR3 DNA reads TGTGCCATCAGCCAACGACAGGGAGTCCCGAACACTGAAGCTTTCTTT. Its protein product is CAISQRQGVPNTEAFF.

The V call is TRBV4-1, the J call TRBJ2-7; unclear D gene. V lost 1 base and J 7 bases, leaving 20 bases between the germline ends. Germline V gene lookup returns CDR1 MGHRA and CDR2 YSYEKL. The CDR3 is 16 amino acids. In nucleotides, the CDR3 is TGCGCCAGCAGCCAAGGGTGGGCAGGCAGATCATATGAGCAGTACTTC. Translation: CASSQGWAGRSYEQYF.

This rearrangement joins TRBV5-8 to TRBJ2-1; a possible D gene is TRBD2 (5 bases). Germline V gene data show CDR1 as SGHTS and CDR2 as YDEGEE. Trimming pared 0 bases from V and 0 bases from J, leaving 13 bases between. The CDR3 runs 17 residues. The CDR3 loop reads CASSLETTYSSYNEQFF. Written as DNA, the CDR3 is TGTGCCAGCAGCTTGGAGACTACTTACAGCTCCTACAATGAGCAGTTCTTC.

This chain links TRBV2 with TRBJ1-1; TRBD1 matches 9 bases. The CDR3 has 15 residues. V shed 3 bases and J 6 bases; nucleotides not matched to a gene: 8. The germline gives CDR1 SNHLY, CDR2 FYNNEI. The CDR3 DNA reads as TGTGCCAGCAGTGACCCGGGACAGGGTCTCCCTGAAGCTTTCTTT. Amino acid sequence: CASSDPGQGLPEAFF.

CDR3 sequence (DNA): TGTGCCAGCAGCACCGCGGACAGGAACACCGGGGAGCTGTTTTTT. Protein sequence: CASSTADRNTGELFF. This chain uses TRBV7-9 with TRBJ2-2; D perhaps matches TRBD1 (6 bases). Germline V lookup: CDR1 SEHNR, CDR2 FQNEAQ (reference sequence). The CDR3 has 15 residues. The V gene lost 5 bases and the J gene lost 1 base, with 11 bases spanning the gap.

This clone was seen once. The rearrangement joins TRBV5-1 to TRBJ2-3, with 8 bases matching TRBD2. Trimming cost V 4 bases and J 1 base; bases outside gene matches: 2. CDR3 length equals 14 residues. Germline V gene sequence: CDR1 SGHRS, CDR2 YFSETQ. The CDR3 sequence: CASSDSGGTDTQYF. DNA of the CDR3: TGCGCCAGCAGCGATAGCGGGGGCACAGATACGCAGTATTTT.

This sequence joins TRBV7-2 and TRBJ2-5, with 12 bases fitting TRBD2. V was clipped by 4 bases and J by 5 bases; unmatched bases: 8. Germline V gene data show CDR1 as SGHTA and CDR2 as FQGNSA. The CDR3 spans 16 residues. CDR3 coding DNA: TGTGCCAGCAGCTCTCCGGGACTAGCGGGTATGGAGACCCAGTACTTC. Protein: CASSSPGLAGMETQYF.

V and J are TRBV19 and TRBJ1-5, with D possibly matching TRBD1 (5 bases). Germline-derived CDR1 and CDR2 are LNHDA and SQIVND (reference sequence). V was shortened by 5 bases and J by 9 bases, with 20 bases between the two germline ends. The CDR3 length is 15 residues. CDR3 sequence: CASSLGDGGLGPQHF. The CDR3 DNA sequence: TGTGCCAGTAGTCTAGGGGACGGAGGACTAGGGCCCCAGCATTTT.

The rearrangement links TRBV28 to TRBJ2-1, with 10 bases that match TRBD2. The J segment lost 8 bases and the V segment lost 10 bases, leaving 11 bases of the junction unmatched. Germline lookup yields CDR1 MDHEN and CDR2 SYDVKM. This CDR3 has 14 residues. The CDR3 DNA is TGTGCCACAAGAGCGGGGGGGCTTGTGTATGAGCAGTTCTTC. Translation: CATRAGGLVYEQFF.

The V call is TRBV9, the J call TRBJ1-3; a weak D match, TRBD1 (6 bases). The CDR3 runs 15 residues. V was pared by 4 bases and J by 4 bases, with 15 bases between. Germline CDR1 reads SGDLS; CDR2 reads YYNGEE. CDR3 bases: TGTGCCAGCAGCCTAGCGGGGGGGCAAGGAAACACCATATATTTT. This codes for CASSLAGGQGNTIYF. Using reference TRBV9 and TRBJ1-3 for the parts outside the CDR3, the full variable domain is DSGVTQTPKHLITATGQRVTLRCSPRSGDLSVYWYQQSLDQGLQFLIQYYNGEERAKGNILERFSAQQFPDLHSELNLSSLELGDSALYFCASSLAGGQGNTIYFGEGSWLTVV.

V and J are TRBV6-1 and TRBJ2-6, with TRBD2 as a possible D gene (6 bases). The CDR3 is 15 residues long. V gave up 7 bases and J gave up 0 bases, with 10 bases separating them. The germline CDR1 and CDR2 sequences are MNHNS and SASEGT. CDR3 DNA sequence: TGTGCCAGCAACCTCGGGAGCTCTGGGGCCAACGTCCTGACTTTC. Translating gives CASNLGSSGANVLTF.

This chain uses TRBV6-4 with TRBJ1-4; tentatively, D is TRBD1 (5 bases). This CDR3 spans 15 amino acids. Looked up from germline, CDR1 is MRHNA and CDR2 is SNTAGT. Trimming removed 8 bases from V and 0 bases from J, with 13 bases in between. CDR3 residues: CASSRGKPTNEKLFF. DNA of the CDR3: TGTGCCAGCTCGCGGGGCAAACCAACTAATGAAAAACTGTTTTTT.

This clone was seen only once. V gene TRBV11-2 combines with J gene TRBJ2-7; 7 bases map to TRBD2. Germline trimming cut 7 bases from V and 2 bases from J; bases unmatched to any gene: 5. This CDR3 has 13 amino acids. The germline V gene encodes CDR1 SGHAT and CDR2 FQNNGV. CDR3 sequence: CASKTGGPYEQYF. The DNA for the CDR3 is TGTGCCAGCAAAACGGGGGGTCCCTACGAGCAGTACTTC.